The next 14 T cell receptor beta chains were all read from a single sample in a study of glioma-infiltrating T cells after dendritic cell vaccination. TCRdb's copy holds only in-frame clones and misses some; the assay was immunoSEQ multiplex PCR. The sample consists of roughly 60,000 clones, about 86% of them appearing once. Noted time point: after dendritic cell vaccination, including at tumor progression/relapse. The material sequenced was blood, taken after dendritic cell vaccination. The source of these receptors is a human donor with glioblastoma.

V usage is TRBV4-1 and J usage is TRBJ1-5, with D hard to call. This CDR3 is 14 amino acids long. CDR1 is MGHRA and CDR2 is YSYEKL in the germline V gene. V was trimmed by 5 bases and J by 6 bases, leaving 14 bases between them. DNA of the CDR3: TGCGCCAGCAGCATCCTCGTGAGGGCTCAGCCCCAGCATTTT. It translates to CASSILVRAQPQHF.

V usage is TRBV7-2 and J usage is TRBJ2-3; the match to TRBD1 covers 7 bases. The CDR3 is 15 amino acids. Germline values: CDR1 SGHTA, CDR2 FQGNSA. The ends lost 7 bases at V and 0 bases at J; junction bases unmatched: 7. The CDR3 loop is CASISGTASTDTQYF. The CDR3 DNA reads TGTGCCAGCATCTCCGGGACAGCGAGCACAGATACGCAGTATTTT. The full variable domain, in which reference TRBV7-2 and TRBJ2-3 provide the parts outside the CDR3, is GAGVSQSPSNKVTEKGKDVELRCDPISGHTALYWYRQSLGQGLEFLIYFQGNSAPDKSGLPSDRFSAERTGGSVSTLTIQRTQQEDSAVYLCASISGTASTDTQYFGPGTRLTVL.

The J gene is TRBJ1-1, the V gene TRBV5-5; a weak D match, TRBD1 (5 bases). Germline values: CDR1 SGHKS, CDR2 YYEKEE (reference sequence). Trimming removed 1 base at V and 2 bases at J, with 9 bases between. The CDR3 spans 14 residues. This CDR3 reads CASSLTGLNTEAFF. In DNA, the CDR3 is TGTGCCAGCAGCTTGACAGGACTAAACACTGAAGCTTTCTTT.

This clone was seen a single time. The gene calls are TRBV5-1 and TRBJ2-1; 8 bases fit TRBD1. The CDR3 spans 16 residues. Trimming took 0 bases from V and 4 from J; bases not matched to a gene: 6. In germline, CDR1 is SGHRS, CDR2 YFSETQ. CDR3 loop: CASSLGGTGAYNEQFF. CDR3 nucleotides: TGCGCCAGCAGCTTGGGGGGGACAGGCGCTTACAATGAGCAGTTCTTC.

The chain couples TRBV6-5 to TRBJ1-2; 7 nucleotides match TRBD1. Germline V gene data show CDR1 as MNHEY and CDR2 as SVGAGI. The CDR3 runs to 12 residues. The ends lost 9 bases at V and 3 bases at J; junction bases unmatched: 4. The chain's CDR3 is CASRTGDYGYTF. CDR3 coding DNA: TGTGCCAGTCGAACAGGGGACTATGGCTACACCTTC.

The chain joins TRBV30 to TRBJ1-1; D is undetermined. The CDR3 sequence is 11 residues long. Per the germline V gene, CDR1 is GTSNPN and CDR2 is SVGIG (reference sequence). Trimming shortened V by 1 base and J by 6 bases, and 6 bases separated the two germline ends. The CDR3 loop reads CAWSAPSEAFF. Here the CDR3 DNA reads TGTGCCTGGAGTGCCCCATCTGAAGCTTTCTTT.

The count of this clone is one. The chain links TRBV5-1 to TRBJ2-3; 13 nucleotides match TRBD2. Germline trimming cut 4 bases from V and 1 base from J; bases unmatched to any gene: 6. This CDR3 contains 17 residues. Germline CDR1 and CDR2: SGHRS and YFSETQ. As DNA, the CDR3 is TGCGCCAGCAGCATAGACGGGACTAGCGGGGGCACAGATACGCAGTATTTT. It specifies CASSIDGTSGGTDTQYF.

V gene TRBV6-6 combines with J gene TRBJ1-5, with 7 bases identical to TRBD1. CDR1 is MNHNY and CDR2 is SVGAGI in the germline V gene (reference sequence). This CDR3 contains 14 residues. V dropped 6 bases and J dropped 7; count of bases not matched to a gene: 9. The CDR3 is CASRARGLGQPQHF. In DNA, the CDR3 is TGTGCCAGCAGAGCAAGGGGGCTTGGGCAGCCCCAGCATTTT.

The genes are TRBV19 and TRBJ1-1, with a possible D match to TRBD1 (5 bases). Trimming pared 8 bases from V and 1 base from J, leaving 14 bases between. Germline V CDR1 and CDR2: LNHDA, SQIVND (reference sequence). This CDR3 spans 14 amino acids. CDR3 sequence reads: CASGGDVSNTEAFF. The CDR3 DNA sequence: TGTGCCAGTGGGGGGGACGTTTCGAACACTGAAGCTTTCTTT.

This chain connects TRBV6-6 to TRBJ1-2, with D possibly being TRBD1 (5 bases). CDR1 is MNHNY and CDR2 is SVGAGI in the germline V gene (reference sequence). CDR3 size: 14 residues. Between the trimmed V and J ends, which lost 6 bases and 8 bases, there was a span of 19 bases. The chain's CDR3 is CASSTQRGSHGYTF. The CDR3 DNA reads TGTGCCAGCAGCACCCAGCGGGGCAGTCACGGCTACACCTTC.

The V and J genes are TRBV29-1 and TRBJ1-1, with 12 positions matching TRBD1. Trimming removed 4 bases from V and 0 bases from J; junction bases left unmatched: 12. This CDR3 has 18 residues. Germline CDR1 and CDR2: SQVTM and ANQGSEA. For the CDR3, the DNA is TGCAGCGTTGGCCCCAAGGCGGGACAGGGGGCGATGAACACTGAAGCTTTCTTT. Its translation is CSVGPKAGQGAMNTEAFF.

Written as DNA, the CDR3 is TGTGCCAGTGCACAGCCGGGACATAACACCGGGGAGCTGTTTTTT. This sequence encodes CASAQPGHNTGELFF. V and J are TRBV19 and TRBJ2-2, with D possibly TRBD1 on 6 matching bases. Trimming removed 8 bases at V and 2 bases at J, with 15 bases between. The CDR3 has 15 residues. CDR1 is LNHDA and CDR2 is SQIVND in the germline V gene (reference sequence).

The V and J genes are TRBV7-8 and TRBJ1-2; 8 bases are shared with TRBD1. Germline lookup yields CDR1 SGHVS and CDR2 FQNEAQ. V lost 5 bases to trimming and J lost 2 bases; unmatched junction nucleotides: 4. The CDR3 covers 14 residues. CDR3 sequence reads: CASSTRQGNYGYTF. CDR3 nucleotide sequence: TGTGCCAGCAGCACAAGACAGGGGAACTATGGCTACACCTTC. Complete variable domain (other parts from reference TRBV7-8 and TRBJ1-2): GAGVSQSPRYKVAKRGQDVALRCDPISGHVSLFWYQQALGQGPEFLTYFQNEAQLDKSGLPSDRFFAERPEGSVSTLKIQRTQQEDSAVYLCASSTRQGNYGYTFGSGTRLTVV.

V and J are TRBV7-6 and TRBJ2-2, with D maybe TRBD2 (6 bases). Germline CDR1 SGHVS, CDR2 FNYEAQ. V was cut by 0 bases and J by 1 base, with 12 bases left in between. CDR3 length: 17 residues. CDR3: CASSLARGTGNTGELFF. CDR3 nucleotide sequence: TGTGCCAGCAGCTTAGCGCGGGGAACGGGGAACACCGGGGAGCTGTTTTTT.